The subject of this entry is one T cell receptor beta chain. Some clones are missing from TCRdb's copy, which holds only in-frame ones; the method was immunoSEQ multiplex PCR. The sample records some 120,000 clones, approximately 81% being singletons. This entry belongs to a study of blood T cell repertoires in COVID-19. Across the study: T cells, B-cell-depleted T cells, or PBMCs supplied cDNA or gDNA.

Seattle patients were enrolled while actively infected and followed longitudinally. The CDR3 runs to 15 residues. The germline V and J ends were trimmed by 5 bases and 0 bases, with 8 bases remaining between them. CDR1 and CDR2 (germline): LGHNA, YSLEER. This clonotype originated in a man of 80 years or more with COVID-19, enrolled during active disease. Source material: peripheral blood. The chain recombines TRBV4-3 with TRBJ2-6; D possibly corresponds to TRBD1 (5 bases). CDR3 bases: TGCGCCAGCAGCTCCACAGGCTCTGGGGCCAACGTCCTGACTTTC. Translated: CASSSTGSGANVLTF.